Listed here are 30 T cell receptor beta chains from one sample, sequenced in a study of T cells in Graves' hyperthyroidism and ophthalmopathy (dated by TCRdb to between 2017 and 2020). The library was built by means of multiplex PCR. The reads were generated on an Illumina HiSeq 2000. Amplification of TCR beta CDR3 regions was carried out from RNA transcripts. The TCR CDR3 was subjected to a first round of RT-PCR using the HTBI primer set and the Qiagen OneStep RT-PCR kit. The public reads were reanalyzed by TCRdb: fastp trimming at Q25, MiXCR alignment, in-frame beta chains only. Rows are combined by CDR3 protein, so each entry shows the most common genes and DNA. The sample table holds about 640,000 distinct CDR3 sequences, of which roughly 14% were seen once. The ten largest clonotypes hold about 12% of the sample. The sequenced material came from blood. The source of these receptors is a woman aged 50 to 65 with Graves' ophthalmopathy.

This clonotype was seen ten or more times. The rearrangement uses TRBV29-1 and TRBJ2-7; tentatively, D is TRBD1 (6 bases). CDR1 and CDR2 from the germline V gene are SQVTM and ANQGSEA. This CDR3 is built from 16 residues. V lost 0 bases to trimming and J lost 1 base, with 16 bases between them. CDR3 nucleotide sequence: TGCAGCGTTGAAGATCCAGGGGACGGACCTTCCTACGAGCAGTACTTC. It translates to CSVEDPGDGPSYEQYF.

This clonotype was detected only a few times. V usage is TRBV5-6 and J usage is TRBJ2-3, with TRBD1 matching 7 bases. With V trimmed by 0 bases and J by 2 bases, 3 bases remained unmatched. This CDR3 has 15 residues. Germline loops: CDR1 SGHDT, CDR2 YYEEEE. The CDR3 is CASSLETGYTDTQYF. CDR3 nucleotides: TGTGCCAGCAGCTTGGAGACAGGGTACACAGATACGCAGTATTTT.

The chain recombines TRBV6-2 or TRBV6-3 with TRBJ1-4, with no clear D. The CDR3 extends over 15 amino acids. Germline V gives CDR1 MNHEY, CDR2 SVGEGT. V lost 5 bases and J lost 4, with 14 bases in between. As DNA, the CDR3 is TGTGCCAGCAGTCCCCAGACTGCAATTAATGAAAAACTGTTTTTT. Protein product: CASSPQTAINEKLFF.

This clonotype was recorded many times. The chain employs TRBV24-1 and TRBJ2-2; 9 bases line up with TRBD2. CDR3 length equals 16 residues. Per the germline V gene, CDR1 is KGHDR and CDR2 is SFDVKD. V lost 3 bases to trimming and J lost 2 bases; unmatched junction nucleotides: 3. CDR3 sequence (DNA): TGTGCCACCAGTGATGTAGCGGGAGATAACACCGGGGAGCTGTTTTTT. Translated: CATSDVAGDNTGELFF.

This clonotype was detected many times. The rearrangement joins TRBV7-2 to TRBJ1-2; D unclear. The V and J ends lost 1 base and 2 bases respectively, with 5 bases between them. This CDR3 spans 13 amino acids. Germline values: CDR1 SGHTA, CDR2 FQGNSA. CDR3 in amino acids: CASSLDTNYGYTF. As DNA, the CDR3 is TGTGCCAGCAGCTTAGACACCAACTATGGCTACACCTTC. Variable domain in full (rest from reference TRBV7-2 and TRBJ1-2): GAGVSQSPSNKVTEKGKDVELRCDPISGHTALYWYRQSLGQGLEFLIYFQGNSAPDKSGLPSDRFSAERTGGSVSTLTIQRTQQEDSAVYLCASSLDTNYGYTFGSGTRLTVV.

This clonotype was counted at least ten times. This sequence joins TRBV28 and TRBJ2-5, with D unresolved. This CDR3 is 15 amino acids long. The germline CDR1 and CDR2 sequences are MDHEN and SYDVKM. V lost 5 bases and J lost 1, with 14 bases in between. CDR3 amino acids: CASSPPQAGQETQYF. The CDR3 DNA follows: TGTGCCAGCAGTCCTCCTCAGGCAGGCCAAGAGACCCAGTACTTC.

In its sample, this clonotype was seen many times. CDR3 DNA: TGCGCCAGCAGCTTTCTAAGGATGCAGGGGGCGCGGAGAGAGACTGAAGCTTTCTTT. Its translation is CASSFLRMQGARRETEAFF. The chain combines TRBV5-1 with TRBJ1-1; 8 bases fit TRBD1. Germline loops: CDR1 SGHRS, CDR2 YFSETQ. The CDR3 has 19 amino acids. After removal of 2 bases from V and 5 bases from J, the junction contained 20 bases not matched to a gene.

The sample holds many counts of this clonotype. This chain connects TRBV5-5 to TRBJ2-2; D is unclear. The V gene's germline CDR1 is SGHKS and CDR2 YYEKEE (reference sequence). CDR3 length: 17 amino acids. Trimming shortened V by 4 bases and J by 4 bases, and 20 bases separated the two germline ends. CDR3 bases: TGTGCCAGCAGCCCTATTGCTTCAAAGGGCGTCACCGGGGAGCTGTTTTTT. Residues: CASSPIASKGVTGELFF.

J is TRBJ2-2 and V is TRBV19; 7 bases are shared with TRBD2. V shed 6 bases, J shed 0 bases, and the junction held 10 bases outside the gene matches. CDR3 length: 17 residues. Looked up from germline, CDR1 is LNHDA and CDR2 is SQIVND (reference sequence). CDR3 sequence reads: CASSPPLASANTGELFF. Written as DNA, the CDR3 is TGTGCCAGTAGCCCTCCACTAGCGTCGGCGAACACCGGGGAGCTGTTTTTT. Supplemented by reference TRBV19 and TRBJ2-2, the full variable domain reads DGGITQSPKYLFRKEGQNVTLSCEQNLNHDAMYWYRQDPGQGLRLIYYSQIVNDFQKGDIAEGYSVSREKKESFPLTVTSAQKNPTAFYLCASSPPLASANTGELFFGEGSRLTVL.

As DNA, the CDR3 is TGTGCCAGTAGTTCTAAGACTAGCGGGTCTGCCCTATACAATGAGCAGTTCTTC. Protein: CASSSKTSGSALYNEQFF. The chain has TRBV19 and TRBJ2-1; 10 bases are a match to TRBD2. The trim removed 5 bases at V and 4 bases at J, leaving 14 bases unmatched. This CDR3 contains 18 residues. The germline V gene encodes CDR1 LNHDA and CDR2 SQIVND (reference sequence).

This clonotype was counted at least ten times. The J gene is TRBJ2-1, the V gene TRBV7-8; no definite D call. Germline V lookup: CDR1 SGHVS, CDR2 FQNEAQ. This CDR3 region has 13 residues. V was shortened by 2 bases and J by 7 bases, with 9 bases between the two germline ends. The CDR3 loop reads CASSLHLGNEQFF. The CDR3 DNA is TGTGCCAGCAGCTTACACCTCGGGAATGAGCAGTTCTTC.

In this sample, this clonotype turned up many times. This rearrangement joins TRBV20-1 to TRBJ2-2; no firm D call. CDR1 and CDR2 from the germline V gene are DFQATT and SNEGSKA (reference sequence). The germline V and J ends were trimmed by 0 bases and 1 base, with 0 bases remaining between them. The CDR3 covers 12 residues. The CDR3 region has the DNA TGCAGTGCTAGAGAGAACACCGGGGAGCTGTTTTTT. It specifies CSARENTGELFF.

This clonotype occurred many times. The chain links TRBV12-3 or TRBV12-4 to TRBJ2-7; TRBD2 aligns across 10 bases. The CDR3 extends over 14 amino acids. With V trimmed by 5 bases and J by 6 bases, 7 bases remained unmatched. CDR3 sequence (DNA): TGTGCCAGCAGTCCTAGCGGGAGTCTTCTCGAGCAGTACTTC. It is translated as CASSPSGSLLEQYF.

This clonotype was seen repeatedly, ten times or more. This chain connects TRBV6-1 to TRBJ2-7; D is unresolved. There are 14 residues in the CDR3. Per the germline V gene, CDR1 is MNHNS and CDR2 is SASEGT. Trimming removed 6 bases at V and 1 base at J, with 13 bases between. The CDR3 DNA reads TGTGCCAGCAGATCGCGACGCCTTTCCTACGAGCAGTACTTC. This codes for CASRSRRLSYEQYF.

The chain recombines TRBV20-1 with TRBJ2-5, with a weak D call TRBD2 (6 bases). Looked up from germline, CDR1 is DFQATT and CDR2 is SNEGSKA (reference sequence). Trimming removed 4 bases at V and 0 bases at J, with 9 bases between. The CDR3 runs to 13 residues. Here the CDR3 DNA reads TGCAGTGCTACTAGCGAGTACCAAGAGACCCAGTACTTC. The encoded protein is CSATSEYQETQYF.

This clonotype was recorded at least ten times. This rearrangement joins TRBV7-2 to TRBJ2-3; 8 nucleotides line up with TRBD2. The trim removed 4 bases at V and 3 bases at J, leaving 3 bases unmatched. Germline V gene sequence: CDR1 SGHTA, CDR2 FQGNSA. CDR3 length: 14 amino acids. This CDR3 reads CASSSPGGTDTQYF. CDR3 sequence (DNA): TGTGCCAGCAGCTCCCCGGGGGGGACAGATACGCAGTATTTT.

This clonotype has a handful of counts. One junction end disagrees with the germline gene, perhaps due to a read error. The chain links TRBV27 to TRBJ2-3; TRBD1 agrees at 9 bases. The CDR3 spans 15 residues. Germline V gene data show CDR1 as MNHEY and CDR2 as SMNVEV (reference sequence). Here the CDR3 DNA reads TGTGCCGGCAGTCTCCGGGACAGGGTCACAGATACGCAGTATTTT. This encodes CAGSLRDRVTDTQYF.

This clonotype was seen at least ten times. This chain links TRBV7-2 with TRBJ1-1, with TRBD1 as a possible D gene (5 bases). Trimming took off 6 bases at V and 1 base at J, with 9 bases between the two ends. CDR1 SGHTA and CDR2 FQGNSA come from the germline V gene. The CDR3 totals 13 residues. The CDR3, as DNA: TGTGCCAGCAGTACGACAGCGAACACTGAAGCTTTCTTT. Encoded protein: CASSTTANTEAFF. The full variable domain, its missing parts supplied by reference TRBV7-2 and TRBJ1-1, is GAGVSQSPSNKVTEKGKDVELRCDPISGHTALYWYRQSLGQGLEFLIYFQGNSAPDKSGLPSDRFSAERTGGSVSTLTIQRTQQEDSAVYLCASSTTANTEAFFGQGTRLTVV.

This clonotype was observed many times. The genes are TRBV24-1 and TRBJ2-3; the D gene could be TRBD1 or TRBD2 (6 bases each). With 3 bases removed from V and 7 bases from J, the gap between germline ends came to 19 bases. Germline CDR1 KGHDR, CDR2 SFDVKD. This CDR3 comprises 16 residues. CDR3 region: CATSDPTGRSLNTQYF. Written as DNA, the CDR3 is TGTGCCACCAGTGATCCTACAGGGAGGTCGTTGAATACGCAGTATTTT.

Note on this clonotype: The conserved final phenylalanine or tryptophan is absent from the CDR3, which likely points to a read error. V and J are TRBV28 and TRBJ1-5, with D possibly matching TRBD1 (5 bases). Germline assignment: CDR1 MDHEN and CDR2 SYDVKM. The CDR3 consists of 16 residues. Trimming shortened V by 4 bases and J by 2 bases, and 15 bases separated the two germline ends. The CDR3 nucleotides read TGTGCCAGCAGTTCCCACCAGGGTGTCGGCAATCAGCCCCAGCATCTT. Translated, it gives CASSSHQGVGNQPQHL.

J is TRBJ2-2 and V is TRBV4-1; TRBD2 agrees at 9 bases. V was clipped by 2 bases and J by 3 bases; unmatched bases: 4. The CDR3 contains 16 residues. The germline V gene has CDR1 MGHRA and CDR2 YSYEKL. In nucleotides, the CDR3 is TGCGCCAGCAGCCAATGGACTAGCGAGTACACCGGGGAGCTGTTTTTT. Its protein is CASSQWTSEYTGELFF.

The sample holds many counts of this clonotype. The genes are TRBV7-3 and TRBJ1-1; 9 bases are a match to TRBD1. V lost 3 bases to trimming and J lost 1 base; unmatched junction nucleotides: 3. This CDR3 comprises 15 residues. Per the germline V gene, CDR1 is SGHTA and CDR2 is FQGTGA. The CDR3, as DNA: TGTGCCAGCAGCTTGACAGGGGGTGGGAACACTGAAGCTTTCTTT. Translated, it gives CASSLTGGGNTEAFF.

This sequence joins TRBV25-1 and TRBJ2-5; no clear D. Trimming pared 2 bases from V and 4 bases from J, leaving 14 bases between. Germline-derived CDR1 and CDR2 are MGHDK and SYGVNS. The CDR3 contains 15 residues. CDR3 in DNA: TGTGCCAGCAGTGAAGGGCGAGATCCCCGAGAGACCCAGTACTTC. This encodes CASSEGRDPRETQYF.

In this sample, this clonotype turned up many times. The rearrangement uses TRBV5-1 and TRBJ2-1; 10 positions match TRBD2. With V trimmed by 3 bases and J by 3 bases, 3 bases remained unmatched. Looked up from germline, CDR1 is SGHRS and CDR2 is YFSETQ. The CDR3 length is 15 residues. The CDR3 DNA reads as TGCGCCAGCAGCTACTCTAGCGGGAGCTACAATGAGCAGTTCTTC. Translated: CASSYSSGSYNEQFF.

This clonotype was seen repeatedly, ten times or more. The chain carries TRBV6-1 and TRBJ2-1; D is uncertain. The CDR3 is 16 amino acids. In germline, CDR1 is MNHNS, CDR2 SASEGT. V lost 6 bases to trimming and J lost 4 bases, with 19 bases between them. The chain's CDR3 is CASRDLRRGRYNEQFF. The CDR3 DNA follows: TGTGCCAGCAGGGACCTTAGGCGTGGGCGTTACAATGAGCAGTTCTTC.

This rearrangement joins TRBV29-1 to TRBJ2-5; 8 bases are shared with TRBD2. The CDR3 is made up of 15 amino acids. J lost 7 bases, V lost 4 bases, and 14 bases had no gene match. Germline-derived CDR1 and CDR2 are SQVTM and ANQGSEA. DNA for the CDR3: TGCAGCGTTGCCGTTCTTAAGCGGGAGCCGGGGACCCAGTACTTC. This translates into CSVAVLKREPGTQYF.

V and J are TRBV5-1 and TRBJ2-5, with D possibly called TRBD1 or TRBD2 (5 bases each). The CDR3 is made up of 15 amino acids. V was pared by 1 base and J by 1 base, with 11 bases between. From germline, CDR1 is SGHRS and CDR2 YFSETQ. The CDR3 region is CASSLMGRTQETQYF. The CDR3 DNA reads TGCGCCAGCAGCTTGATGGGACGCACCCAAGAGACCCAGTACTTC.

This clonotype was seen at least ten times. V and J are TRBV7-8 and TRBJ1-1, with TRBD1 identical over 8 bases. J was trimmed by 7 bases and V by 2 bases; bases with no gene match: 6. Germline V lookup: CDR1 SGHVS, CDR2 FQNEAQ. CDR3 size: 14 residues. CDR3 sequence reads: CASSLKQGGNEAFF. Here the CDR3 DNA reads TGTGCCAGCAGCTTAAAACAGGGGGGGAATGAAGCTTTCTTT.

Ten or more counts support this clonotype. The chain has TRBV5-6 and TRBJ1-1, with 9 nucleotides matching TRBD1. The CDR3 is made up of 16 amino acids. V was pared by 0 bases and J by 5 bases, with 8 bases of the junction left unmatched. The germline CDR1 and CDR2 sequences are SGHDT and YYEEEE. CDR3 in amino acids: CASSLGSYRGLTEAFF. The CDR3 DNA sequence: TGTGCCAGCAGCTTGGGGAGTTACAGGGGGCTGACTGAAGCTTTCTTT. The whole variable domain, filled in from reference TRBV5-6 and TRBJ1-1, reads DAGVTQSPTHLIKTRGQQVTLRCSPKSGHDTVSWYQQALGQGPQFIFQYYEEEERQRGNFPDRFSGHQFPNYSSELNVNALLLGDSALYLCASSLGSYRGLTEAFFGQGTRLTVV.

This clonotype was detected ten times or more. The V and J genes are TRBV7-2 and TRBJ1-2; a weak D match, TRBD1 (5 bases). V lost 1 base and J 0 bases, leaving 9 bases between the germline ends. This CDR3 has 15 amino acids. Germline loops: CDR1 SGHTA, CDR2 FQGNSA. DNA for the CDR3: TGTGCCAGCAGCTTAGTCGACAGTTCTAACTATGGCTACACCTTC. Residues: CASSLVDSSNYGYTF. The full variable domain, its missing parts supplied by reference TRBV7-2 and TRBJ1-2, is GAGVSQSPSNKVTEKGKDVELRCDPISGHTALYWYRQSLGQGLEFLIYFQGNSAPDKSGLPSDRFSAERTGGSVSTLTIQRTQQEDSAVYLCASSLVDSSNYGYTFGSGTRLTVV.